The 6 T cell receptor beta chains in this list originate from one sample, sequenced in a study of neurological immune-mediated disorders. Each CDR3 protein gets one entry after TCRdb re-called the 5' RACE reads with MiXCR. The table records fewer than 30,000 distinct CDR3 sequences, 6.7% of them present only once. The sequencing sample was made of PBMCs. These receptors were taken from a woman aged 35 to 49 in good health.

This clonotype appeared many times. The genes are TRBV7-2 and TRBJ1-2; TRBD1 is a possible D gene (5 bases). The CDR3 is 15 residues long. CDR1 SGHTA and CDR2 FQGNSA come from the germline V gene. Trimming removed 5 bases at V and 7 bases at J, with 20 bases between. CDR3 sequence: CASSAGPQLLGGYTF. In DNA form, the CDR3 reads TGTGCCAGCAGCGCGGGACCCCAGCTCCTCGGTGGCTACACCTTC.

Many counts were recorded for this clonotype. The genes are TRBV6-5 and TRBJ1-1; D might be TRBD1 (5 bases). The CDR3 is 14 amino acids. Germline V CDR1 and CDR2: MNHEY, SVGAGI. Trimming shortened V by 3 bases and J by 3 bases, and 11 bases separated the two germline ends. CDR3 DNA: TGTGCCAGCAGTTATACTAGAGGGGACACTGAAGCTTTCTTT. This codes for CASSYTRGDTEAFF.

At least ten counts were recorded for this clonotype. A much larger clone lies one base from this, so it may be a read error. The chain uses TRBV20-1 and TRBJ1-6, with 7 bases matching TRBD1. The CDR3 extends over 13 amino acids. Trimming took 6 bases from V and 8 from J; bases not matched to a gene: 7. Germline V gene lookup returns CDR1 DFQATT and CDR2 SNEGSKA (reference sequence). In DNA form, the CDR3 reads TGCAGTGCCCAGGGGGTGAGTTATTCACCCCTCCACTTT. Amino acid sequence: CSAQGVSYSPLHF.

This clonotype has at least ten counts. The chain is built from TRBV6-5 and TRBJ2-4, with D possibly called TRBD1 or TRBD2 (5 bases each). V dropped 6 bases and J dropped 7 bases, with 13 bases sitting between them. The CDR3 runs to 13 residues. Germline assignment: CDR1 MNHEY and CDR2 SVGAGI. CDR3 DNA sequence: TGTGCCAGCAGCAGGGACGCCGGGAACATTCAGTACTTC. It specifies CASSRDAGNIQYF.

This clonotype was detected ten times or more. The chain employs TRBV14 and TRBJ2-1; 9 nucleotides match TRBD2. Per the germline V gene, CDR1 is SGHDN and CDR2 is FVKESK. CDR3 length: 18 residues. Trimming removed 1 base from V and 14 bases from J; junction bases left unmatched: 21. The CDR3 DNA reads TGTGCCAGCAGCCAAGTGGGAGCCCGCGGGACTAGCCCGGGCGGGGAGTTCTTC. Protein: CASSQVGARGTSPGGEFF.

This clonotype was picked up many times. This CDR3 is CASSLDGDTEAFF. For the CDR3, the DNA is TGCGCCAGCAGCCTGGACGGAGACACTGAAGCTTTCTTT. The chain uses TRBV5-1 and TRBJ1-1; D is undetermined. Germline V CDR1 and CDR2: SGHRS, YFSETQ. There are 13 residues in the CDR3. V lost 4 bases and J lost 3, with 10 bases in between.